The 29 T cell receptor beta chains below all came from one sample that was sequenced in a study of T cell repertoires in cytomegalovirus infection. These receptors are not linked to any known antigen. TCRdb independently ran MiXCR on the reads; one entry per CDR3 protein. The sample includes roughly 570,000 distinct CDR3 sequences, almost 40% of them seen just once. Specimen: cultured PBMCs, collected from culture after CMV antigen stimulation. These receptors were collected from a human donor in good health (CMV status not recorded). Some clones in this sample may be carry-over from other donors' samples.

This sequence joins TRBV5-1 and TRBJ1-4; D may be TRBD1 (6 bases). The length of the CDR3 is 14 residues. V was shortened by 4 bases and J by 8 bases, with 15 bases between the two germline ends. Germline assignment: CDR1 SGHRS and CDR2 YFSETQ. The CDR3 DNA reads TGCGCCAGCAGCGTACAGGGCGGAGACGAAAAACTGTTTTTT. Its translation is CASSVQGGDEKLFF. Using reference TRBV5-1 and TRBJ1-4 for the parts outside the CDR3, the full variable domain is KAGVTQTPRYLIKTRGQQVTLSCSPISGHRSVSWYQQTPGQGLQFLFEYFSETQRNKGNFPGRFSGRQFSNSRSEMNVSTLELGDSALYLCASSVQGGDEKLFFGSGTQLSVL.

This clonotype occurred a few times. The chain joins TRBV2 to TRBJ1-2; TRBD1 aligns across 11 bases. V trimming: 6 bases; J trimming: 0 bases; junction bases outside the gene matches: 0. Germline loops: CDR1 SNHLY, CDR2 FYNNEI. The CDR3 loop spans 14 amino acids. The CDR3 region is CASRGQGANYGYTF. Here the CDR3 DNA reads TGTGCCAGCAGGGGACAGGGGGCTAACTATGGCTACACCTTC. Full variable domain (rest looked up from reference TRBV2 and TRBJ1-2): EPEVTQTPSHQVTQMGQEVILRCVPISNHLYFYWYRQILGQKVEFLVSFYNNEISEKSEIFDDQFSVERPDGSNFTLKIRSTKLEDSAMYFCASRGQGANYGYTFGSGTRLTVV.

The V call is TRBV7-8, the J call TRBJ2-7, with TRBD2 as a possible D gene (6 bases). The V end lost 5 bases, the J end lost 3 bases, and 20 bases lay between the germline ends. CDR3 length: 16 residues. CDR1 and CDR2 from the germline V gene are SGHVS and FQNEAQ. CDR3 loop: CASSPKWGLHFYEQYF. As DNA, the CDR3 is TGTGCCAGCAGCCCCAAGTGGGGACTCCACTTCTACGAGCAGTACTTC. Full variable domain (rest looked up from reference TRBV7-8 and TRBJ2-7): GAGVSQSPRYKVAKRGQDVALRCDPISGHVSLFWYQQALGQGPEFLTYFQNEAQLDKSGLPSDRFFAERPEGSVSTLKIQRTQQEDSAVYLCASSPKWGLHFYEQYFGPGTRLTVT.

The chain carries TRBV5-4 and TRBJ2-1, with D perhaps matching TRBD1 (6 bases). Looked up from germline, CDR1 is SGHNT and CDR2 is YYREEE (reference sequence). V lost 4 bases to trimming and J lost 9 bases, with 20 bases between them. The length of the CDR3 is 15 residues. CDR3 sequence (DNA): TGTGCCAGCAGCCCTTCCCGGGACACCCTCAGTGAGCAGTTCTTC. Amino acids: CASSPSRDTLSEQFF.

The rearrangement uses TRBV7-2 and TRBJ2-3; TRBD2 matches at 12 bases. The germline V gene encodes CDR1 SGHTA and CDR2 FQGNSA. This CDR3 is 17 amino acids long. The V segment lost 5 bases and the J segment 2 bases; nucleotides outside the gene matches: 8. This CDR3 reads CASSPGLAGGPTDTQYF. In nucleotides, the CDR3 is TGTGCCAGCAGCCCCGGCCTAGCGGGAGGGCCCACAGATACGCAGTATTTT.

This clonotype was seen a handful of times. The genes are TRBV7-2 and TRBJ2-7; D unresolved. From germline, CDR1 is SGHTA and CDR2 FQGNSA. The CDR3 covers 14 residues. V gave up 5 bases and J gave up 3 bases, with 14 bases separating them. The CDR3 DNA reads as TGTGCCAGCAGCCCCTCGGTGGCCAACTACGAGCAGTACTTC. It yields the protein CASSPSVANYEQYF.

The chain is built from TRBV29-1 and TRBJ2-3; D is possibly TRBD1 (6 bases). This CDR3 has 15 residues. The V end lost 3 bases, the J end lost 1 base, and 14 bases lay between the germline ends. Germline V gene sequence: CDR1 SQVTM, CDR2 ANQGSEA. For the CDR3, the DNA is TGCAGCGTTGACTCCACAGGGCAGGGCACAGATACGCAGTATTTT. This codes for CSVDSTGQGTDTQYF.

The V gene is TRBV7-2, the J gene TRBJ2-3; TRBD2 is a possible D gene (5 bases). V was clipped by 2 bases and J by 6 bases, with 9 bases between them. CDR3 length: 13 amino acids. Germline loops: CDR1 SGHTA, CDR2 FQGNSA. The CDR3: CASSLLLDDTQYF. The CDR3, as DNA: TGTGCCAGCAGCTTATTACTAGATGATACGCAGTATTTT.

This chain uses TRBV19 with TRBJ1-1, with D maybe TRBD1 (6 bases). The CDR3 has 13 amino acids. With 7 bases removed from V and 4 bases from J, the gap between germline ends came to 13 bases. The V gene's germline CDR1 is LNHDA and CDR2 SQIVND (reference sequence). In nucleotides, the CDR3 is TGTGCCAGTATGCGGGGGCGCGGCACTGAAGCTTTCTTT. This gives the protein CASMRGRGTEAFF.

The chain employs TRBV10-1 and TRBJ2-1, with 9 bases fitting TRBD2. Per the germline V gene, CDR1 is WNHNN and CDR2 is SYGVQD (reference sequence). This CDR3 has 17 residues. The V and J ends lost 1 base and 2 bases, in that order; junction bases with no gene match: 6. CDR3 sequence: CASSEWASGTPYNEQFF. The CDR3, as DNA: TGCGCCAGCAGTGAGTGGGCTAGCGGGACCCCCTACAATGAGCAGTTCTTC.

The CDR3 DNA reads as TGCAGTGCTAGAGATGGGCGCCGCCTTGCCTACAATGAGCAGTTCTTC. Protein: CSARDGRRLAYNEQFF. The J gene is TRBJ2-1, the V gene TRBV20-1, with D unclear. The CDR3 spans 16 residues. Trimming pared 0 bases from V and 2 bases from J, leaving 14 bases between. Germline V gives CDR1 DFQATT, CDR2 SNEGSKA (reference sequence).

The genes are TRBV25-1 and TRBJ2-5, with TRBD1 matching 8 bases. V was pared by 7 bases and J by 3 bases, with 4 bases of the junction left unmatched. Germline lookup yields CDR1 MGHDK and CDR2 SYGVNS. This CDR3 comprises 13 residues. CDR3 sequence reads: CASTRGLKETQYF. CDR3 sequence (DNA): TGTGCCAGCACCAGGGGGCTCAAAGAGACCCAGTACTTC.

V gene TRBV12-5 combines with J gene TRBJ2-1; TRBD2 matches at 10 bases. In germline, CDR1 is LGHNT, CDR2 FRNRAP. The V gene end was trimmed by 3 bases and the J gene end by 4 bases; junction bases not matched to a gene: 3. CDR3 size: 15 residues. Here the CDR3 DNA reads TGTGCTAGTGGTTTAGGACTAGCGGATTACAATGAGCAGTTCTTC. Its protein is CASGLGLADYNEQFF.

The chain is built from TRBV2 and TRBJ1-5; 9 nucleotides match TRBD1. V lost 0 bases, J lost 1 base, and 13 bases stayed unmatched. The CDR3 contains 20 residues. In germline, CDR1 is SNHLY, CDR2 FYNNEI. CDR3 nucleotides: TGTGCCAGCAGTGAAGCCTTGGGACAGGGCTGGGAGGGCAGCAATCAGCCCCAGCATTTT. Protein sequence: CASSEALGQGWEGSNQPQHF. The full variable domain, in which reference TRBV2 and TRBJ1-5 provide the parts outside the CDR3, is EPEVTQTPSHQVTQMGQEVILRCVPISNHLYFYWYRQILGQKVEFLVSFYNNEISEKSEIFDDQFSVERPDGSNFTLKIRSTKLEDSAMYFCASSEALGQGWEGSNQPQHFGDGTRLSIL.

V usage is TRBV30 and J usage is TRBJ2-6; weak D call: TRBD2 (5 bases). V lost 4 bases, J lost 1 base, and 17 bases lay in between. CDR3 length: 17 amino acids. Germline CDR1 reads GTSNPN; CDR2 reads SVGIG (reference sequence). CDR3 sequence (DNA): TGTGCCTGGAAACGAGGGTTGAGCATGTCTGGGGCCAACGTCCTGACTTTC. It codes for CAWKRGLSMSGANVLTF.

This clonotype was observed a handful of times. V is TRBV4-3 and J is TRBJ2-1, with a weak D call TRBD2 (5 bases). V gave up 4 bases and J gave up 2 bases, with 6 bases separating them. This CDR3 is built from 13 residues. Germline V gene sequence: CDR1 LGHNA, CDR2 YSLEER. CDR3 sequence (DNA): TGCGCCAGCAGCCGGGAGCCCTACAATGAGCAGTTCTTC. Protein: CASSREPYNEQFF.

The chain recombines TRBV15 with TRBJ2-5; TRBD1 is a possible D gene (6 bases). CDR3 size: 14 residues. With 3 bases removed from V and 4 bases from J, the gap between germline ends came to 12 bases. Germline V gene lookup returns CDR1 LNHNV and CDR2 YYDKDF (reference sequence). The chain's CDR3 is CATSSGWGRETQYF. The CDR3 DNA reads as TGTGCCACCAGCAGTGGCTGGGGGCGAGAGACCCAGTACTTC.

This clonotype turned up a few times. The J gene is TRBJ2-7, the V gene TRBV12-3 or TRBV12-4; D is unresolved. Trimming cost V 5 bases and J 2 bases, with 28 bases left between them. There are 19 residues in the CDR3. The CDR3 protein is CASSPGHFRPHLATYEQYF. In DNA form, the CDR3 reads TGTGCCAGCAGTCCCGGGCATTTTCGGCCACACCTCGCAACCTACGAGCAGTACTTC.

The chain links TRBV7-2 to TRBJ2-1, with TRBD2 identical over 12 bases. Looked up from germline, CDR1 is SGHTA and CDR2 is FQGNSA. V shed 4 bases and J 4 bases; nucleotides not matched to a gene: 5. The CDR3 sequence is 16 residues long. The CDR3 protein is CASSSSGGAGYNEQFF. The CDR3 nucleotides are TGTGCCAGCAGCTCTAGCGGGGGGGCAGGGTACAATGAGCAGTTCTTC.

This clonotype was detected only once. The chain couples TRBV5-4 to TRBJ2-1, with 8 positions matching TRBD2. Germline values: CDR1 SGHNT, CDR2 YYREEE (reference sequence). This CDR3 comprises 15 residues. The ends lost 2 bases at V and 5 bases at J; junction bases unmatched: 6. The CDR3 here is CASSLGGGPHNEQFF. CDR3 bases: TGTGCCAGCAGCTTAGGCGGGGGGCCGCACAATGAGCAGTTCTTC.

The V gene is TRBV6-5, the J gene TRBJ2-3; 7 bases match TRBD2. The CDR3 consists of 13 residues. CDR1 is MNHEY and CDR2 is SVGAGI in the germline V gene. The J segment lost 9 bases and the V segment lost 2 bases, leaving 5 bases of the junction unmatched. The CDR3, as DNA: TGTGCCAGCAGTTACGGCCAGCGGGGCACGCAGTATTTT. Translated: CASSYGQRGTQYF.

In its sample, this clonotype was seen many times. This chain uses TRBV7-2 with TRBJ2-3, with 11 bases that match TRBD2. CDR1 is SGHTA and CDR2 is FQGNSA in the germline V gene. The CDR3 has 16 amino acids. V dropped 5 bases and J dropped 4; count of bases not matched to a gene: 8. In DNA form, the CDR3 reads TGTGCCAGCAGCCCCCGGACTAGCGGGTTTGCAGATACGCAGTATTTT. Protein product: CASSPRTSGFADTQYF. Full variable domain (missing parts from reference TRBV7-2 and TRBJ2-3): GAGVSQSPSNKVTEKGKDVELRCDPISGHTALYWYRQSLGQGLEFLIYFQGNSAPDKSGLPSDRFSAERTGGSVSTLTIQRTQQEDSAVYLCASSPRTSGFADTQYFGPGTRLTVL.

This clonotype was observed a few times. The chain carries TRBV7-9 and TRBJ2-1, with D possibly being TRBD1 (6 bases). Germline V lookup: CDR1 SEHNR, CDR2 FQNEAQ (reference sequence). Trimming left V 4 bases short and J 6 bases short, with 16 bases between. This CDR3 is 15 amino acids long. Here the CDR3 reads CASSSRGGGTNEQFF. As DNA, the CDR3 is TGTGCCAGCAGCTCCAGGGGCGGAGGTACCAATGAGCAGTTCTTC.

This clonotype was found a few times. The V call is TRBV7-2, the J call TRBJ2-1; 9 bases map to TRBD2. The germline V gene encodes CDR1 SGHTA and CDR2 FQGNSA. The CDR3 is made up of 16 amino acids. V shed 3 bases and J 3 bases; nucleotides not matched to a gene: 6. In DNA, the CDR3 is TGTGCCAGCAGCTTTGGTGCGGGAGGGAGCTACAATGAGCAGTTCTTC. Translation gives CASSFGAGGSYNEQFF.

This clonotype was found a few times. V and J are TRBV11-2 and TRBJ2-3; D call uncertain. The V and J ends lost 1 base and 4 bases respectively, with 18 bases between them. The CDR3 spans 17 residues. Germline V gene lookup returns CDR1 SGHAT and CDR2 FQNNGV. The CDR3 nucleotides read TGTGCCAGCAGCTTAGTGACTTTCGTGGGTGGGCCAGATACGCAGTATTTT. Translating it yields CASSLVTFVGGPDTQYF.

This chain joins TRBV7-2 and TRBJ2-5, with 8 nucleotides matching TRBD2. After removal of 6 bases from V and 5 bases from J, the junction contained 8 bases not matched to a gene. This CDR3 spans 14 amino acids. Germline assignment: CDR1 SGHTA and CDR2 FQGNSA. CDR3 loop: CASRMAGGGETQYF. In nucleotides, the CDR3 is TGTGCCAGCAGAATGGCGGGAGGCGGGGAGACCCAGTACTTC. Looking up the rest from reference TRBV7-2 and TRBJ2-5 gives the full variable domain: GAGVSQSPSNKVTEKGKDVELRCDPISGHTALYWYRQSLGQGLEFLIYFQGNSAPDKSGLPSDRFSAERTGGSVSTLTIQRTQQEDSAVYLCASRMAGGGETQYFGPGTRLLVL.

This clonotype was detected a few times. The chain combines TRBV7-2 with TRBJ2-7; 7 bases are shared with TRBD2. The trim removed 5 bases at V and 4 bases at J, leaving 5 bases unmatched. The CDR3 spans 13 residues. CDR1 and CDR2 (germline): SGHTA, FQGNSA. The CDR3 DNA sequence: TGTGCCAGCAGCCGGACTAGAGAGTACGAGCAGTACTTC. Its protein product is CASSRTREYEQYF.

The J gene is TRBJ2-5, the V gene TRBV6-1; D remains ambiguous. The germline gives CDR1 MNHNS, CDR2 SASEGT. Trimming took off 2 bases at V and 7 bases at J, with 11 bases between the two ends. The CDR3 length is 13 residues. CDR3 sequence reads: CASSESLVLTQYF. DNA of the CDR3: TGTGCCAGCAGTGAATCCCTCGTTTTGACCCAGTACTTC.

This clonotype appeared a few times. V is TRBV24-1 and J is TRBJ1-1, with D possibly TRBD1 on 5 matching bases. Germline V gene sequence: CDR1 KGHDR, CDR2 SFDVKD. V was clipped by 5 bases and J by 3 bases, with 12 bases between them. This CDR3 is built from 14 residues. In DNA, the CDR3 is TGTGCCACCAGTGGTCCCGGGACTTACACTGAAGCTTTCTTT. Translating it yields CATSGPGTYTEAFF.